Shown below are 28 T cell receptor beta chains from a single sample sequenced in a study of early T cells in non-severe SARS-CoV-2 infection. TCRdb passed the 5' RACE reads through MiXCR, listing each CDR3 protein once. The data contain 30,000 to 45,000 distinct CDR3 sequences, 5.8% of them seen just once; the ten biggest clones take up under 30%. What was sequenced was whole blood. The origin of the receptors is an adult who was a healthcare worker with PCR-confirmed SARS-CoV-2 infection or an uninfected control (not recorded which).

This clonotype was counted many times. CDR3 nucleotide sequence: TGCAGCGTTGCTCGGACAGGTCTGGAGACTGAAGCTTTCTTT. This sequence encodes CSVARTGLETEAFF. The chain uses TRBV29-1 and TRBJ1-1; 7 nucleotides match TRBD1. Per germline, CDR1 SQVTM and CDR2 ANQGSEA. This CDR3 is built from 14 residues. V lost 4 bases to trimming and J lost 5 bases; unmatched junction nucleotides: 10.

This clonotype has more than one count but fewer than ten. This chain links TRBV20-1 with TRBJ2-1; possibly TRBD1 for D (6 bases). V was clipped by 1 base and J by 8 bases, with 9 bases between them. The germline V gene has CDR1 DFQATT and CDR2 SNEGSKA (reference sequence). This CDR3 spans 12 amino acids. Here the CDR3 reads CSARGRTDEQFF. The CDR3 DNA sequence: TGCAGTGCTAGAGGACGGACAGATGAGCAGTTCTTC.

The chain recombines TRBV30 with TRBJ1-2; D is undetermined. This CDR3 is built from 13 residues. Germline V gives CDR1 GTSNPN, CDR2 SVGIG (reference sequence). The V end was cut by 1 base, the J end by 4 bases, with 10 bases between. In nucleotides, the CDR3 is TGTGCCTGGAGTGGGAGGCCACGCTATGGCTACACCTTC. Translation gives CAWSGRPRYGYTF.

The sample holds many counts of this clonotype. This chain uses TRBV30 with TRBJ2-5; maybe TRBD2 (5 bases). Looked up from germline, CDR1 is GTSNPN and CDR2 is SVGIG (reference sequence). The CDR3 has 13 amino acids. V lost 0 bases, J lost 3 bases, and 8 bases lay in between. The CDR3 coding sequence is TGTGCCTGGAGTGTACGGGGAGAAGAGACCCAGTACTTC. Translation gives CAWSVRGEETQYF. Based on the CDR3 plus reference TRBV30 and TRBJ2-5, the full variable domain is SQTIHQWPATLVQPVGSPLSLECTVEGTSNPNLYWYRQAAGRGLQLLFYSVGIGQISSEVPQNLSASRPQDRQFILSSKKLLLSDSGFYLCAWSVRGEETQYFGPGTRLLVL.

This clonotype has only a few counts. This chain connects TRBV18 to TRBJ1-3; D is unresolved. This CDR3 has 14 residues. The germline CDR1 and CDR2 sequences are KGHSH and LQKENI. Trimming pared 10 bases from V and 0 bases from J, leaving 13 bases between. CDR3 DNA: TGTGCCACCCAGGACGGGAGCTCTGGAAACACCATATATTTT. Translated, it gives CATQDGSSGNTIYF.

This clonotype was detected many times. The V gene is TRBV21-1, the J gene TRBJ1-3; the D call TRBD1 from the table was never checked on the DNA. TRBV21-1 is tagged as a pseudogene. The CDR3 has 16 residues. Written as DNA, the CDR3 is TGTGCCAGCAGCAAGGGACAGGGTAGCTCTGGAAACACCATATATTTT. This translates into CASSKGQGSSGNTIYF.

This clonotype has a handful of counts. This chain joins TRBV12-3 or TRBV12-4 and TRBJ1-1, with D uncertain. Trimming took 3 bases from V and 2 from J, leaving 7 bases between them. This CDR3 comprises 13 residues. The CDR3, as DNA: TGTGCCAGCAGTTTCGGCCTTAACACTGAAGCTTTCTTT. Protein sequence: CASSFGLNTEAFF.

This clonotype was detected ten times or more. The chain links TRBV11-2 to TRBJ2-1, with a possible D match to TRBD1 (5 bases). Trimming stripped 5 bases from V and 0 bases from J, with 14 bases between. CDR3 length: 16 amino acids. CDR1 is SGHAT and CDR2 is FQNNGV in the germline V gene. CDR3 DNA sequence: TGTGCCAGCAGCGGCAGGGCCCCGAGCTCCTACAATGAGCAGTTCTTC. Its protein is CASSGRAPSSYNEQFF. Looking up the rest from reference TRBV11-2 and TRBJ2-1 gives the full variable domain: EAGVAQSPRYKIIEKRQSVAFWCNPISGHATLYWYQQILGQGPKLLIQFQNNGVVDDSQLPKDRFSAERLKGVDSTLKIQPAKLEDSAVYLCASSGRAPSSYNEQFFGPGTRLTVL.

This clonotype was observed a few times. V usage is TRBV9 and J usage is TRBJ2-2; no firm D call. Germline V gives CDR1 SGDLS, CDR2 YYNGEE. The CDR3 runs to 13 residues. V shed 2 bases and J shed 5 bases, with 7 bases lying between them. The CDR3 coding sequence is TGTGCCAGCAGCGTTTCAGTTACCGGGGAGCTGTTTTTT. This codes for CASSVSVTGELFF.

The CDR3 loop is CASSRAGGLEETQYF. DNA of the CDR3: TGCGCCAGCAGCCGTGCTGGGGGGCTTGAAGAGACCCAGTACTTC. The chain is built from TRBV5-1 and TRBJ2-5, with D perhaps TRBD1 or TRBD2 (6 bases each). V was pared by 4 bases and J by 3 bases, with 16 bases between. The CDR3 covers 15 residues. Germline CDR1 reads SGHRS; CDR2 reads YFSETQ.

This clonotype was counted many times. V and J are TRBV28 and TRBJ1-2; D perhaps matches TRBD1 (6 bases). Trimming removed 2 bases at V and 4 bases at J, with 14 bases between. CDR3 length: 15 residues. Per the germline V gene, CDR1 is MDHEN and CDR2 is SYDVKM. The CDR3 region has the DNA TGTGCCAGCAGTTTAGTGGAACAGGGACGCTATGGCTACACCTTC. This encodes CASSLVEQGRYGYTF.

The J gene is TRBJ2-7, the V gene TRBV6-5, with 12 bases fitting TRBD2. Unmatched junction bases numbered 3, after V lost 6 bases and J lost 6 bases. The germline CDR1 and CDR2 sequences are MNHEY and SVGAGI. The CDR3 length is 13 residues. CDR3 sequence reads: CASRMTSGGEQYF. Written as DNA, the CDR3 is TGTGCCAGCAGAATGACTAGCGGGGGCGAGCAGTACTTC.

This clonotype was seen at least ten times. The V and J genes are TRBV6-6 and TRBJ1-2, with no clear D. V lost 5 bases and J lost 3, with 10 bases in between. The CDR3 has 13 amino acids. CDR1 is MNHNY, CDR2 SVGAGI, per germline (reference sequence). CDR3 protein: CASSLVDDYGYTF. Here the CDR3 DNA reads TGTGCCAGCAGTCTCGTGGACGACTATGGCTACACCTTC.

The V call is TRBV6-5, the J call TRBJ2-5; D may be TRBD1 (6 bases). CDR1 and CDR2 from the germline V gene are MNHEY and SVGAGI. Trimming took off 0 bases at V and 1 base at J, with 9 bases between the two ends. The CDR3 is 15 amino acids. The CDR3 loop reads CASSYSWGRQETQYF. Here the CDR3 DNA reads TGTGCCAGCAGTTACTCGTGGGGGCGCCAAGAGACCCAGTACTTC.

This clonotype was found many times. The chain employs TRBV30 and TRBJ2-3, with 9 nucleotides matching TRBD1. The V and J ends lost 8 bases and 5 bases, in that order; junction bases with no gene match: 5. The CDR3 loop spans 12 amino acids. CDR1 and CDR2 (germline): GTSNPN, SVGIG (reference sequence). The CDR3 DNA sequence: TGTGCCCAAGGACAGGGGCGAGATACGCAGTATTTT. Its translation: CAQGQGRDTQYF.

This clonotype was recorded many times. The genes are TRBV28 and TRBJ1-2; D is uncertain. The CDR3 length is 13 residues. V gave up 8 bases and J gave up 8 bases, with 18 bases separating them. Looked up from germline, CDR1 is MDHEN and CDR2 is SYDVKM. The CDR3 here is CASCSNAARGYTF. Here the CDR3 DNA reads TGTGCCAGCTGTTCGAATGCGGCGAGAGGCTACACCTTC.

This clonotype was observed at least ten times. The gene calls are TRBV3-1 and TRBJ2-1; unclear D gene. Between the trimmed V and J ends, which lost 2 bases and 9 bases, there was a span of 11 bases. The CDR3 has 13 residues. Germline assignment: CDR1 LGHDT and CDR2 YNNKEL (reference sequence). The CDR3: CASSQYRAGEQFF. DNA for the CDR3: TGTGCCAGCAGCCAATATAGAGCCGGTGAGCAGTTCTTC.

This clonotype has a handful of counts. The V call is TRBV7-9, the J call TRBJ1-1; 10 bases match TRBD1. Trimming took 8 bases from V and 3 from J; bases not matched to a gene: 0. This CDR3 is built from 12 residues. From germline, CDR1 is SEHNR and CDR2 FQNEAQ (reference sequence). CDR3 residues: CASGQGDTEAFF. In DNA, the CDR3 is TGTGCCAGCGGACAGGGGGACACTGAAGCTTTCTTT.

This clonotype occurred many times. The chain couples TRBV6-5 to TRBJ2-5; tentative D call: TRBD2 (5 bases). Trimming left V 6 bases short and J 3 bases short, with 11 bases between. In germline, CDR1 is MNHEY, CDR2 SVGAGI. There are 13 residues in the CDR3. CDR3: CASSPDFKETQYF. The DNA for the CDR3 is TGTGCCAGCAGCCCGGACTTTAAAGAGACCCAGTACTTC.

This clonotype was counted only a few times. The V and J genes are TRBV11-3 and TRBJ2-7, with TRBD1 matching 9 bases. The CDR3 is made up of 15 amino acids. Germline CDR1 and CDR2: SGHNT and YENEEA. Unmatched junction bases numbered 4, after V lost 2 bases and J lost 2 bases. The CDR3 coding sequence is TGTGCCAGCAGCTTACTGGGACAGGGCCCCTACGAGCAGTACTTC. It translates to CASSLLGQGPYEQYF.

This clonotype was recorded many times. The V and J genes are TRBV7-3 and TRBJ2-3, with 9 bases identical to TRBD2. The V gene end was trimmed by 4 bases and the J gene end by 3 bases; junction bases not matched to a gene: 8. CDR3 length: 16 amino acids. Germline V gives CDR1 SGHTA, CDR2 FQGTGA. CDR3 sequence (DNA): TGTGCCAGCAGCTCGATGGGACTAGCACAAACAGATACGCAGTATTTT. Translating gives CASSSMGLAQTDTQYF.

This clonotype occurred many times. The gene calls are TRBV6-4 and TRBJ2-3, with D tentatively TRBD1 (6 bases). Trimming shortened V by 5 bases and J by 5 bases, and 14 bases separated the two germline ends. The CDR3 contains 14 residues. CDR1 is MRHNA and CDR2 is SNTAGT in the germline V gene. CDR3 amino acids: CASSPRGIEDTQYF. The CDR3 nucleotides read TGTGCCAGCAGTCCCAGGGGTATCGAAGATACGCAGTATTTT.

This clonotype showed up many times. This chain uses TRBV3-1 with TRBJ1-5; the D is unclear. Looked up from germline, CDR1 is LGHDT and CDR2 is YNNKEL (reference sequence). The CDR3 covers 13 residues. Deletions cut 0 bases from V and 7 bases from J, with 7 bases between. The CDR3 region is CASSQDDGQPQHF. The CDR3 DNA reads TGTGCCAGCAGCCAAGATGACGGGCAGCCCCAGCATTTT. Full variable domain (remainder filled in from reference TRBV3-1 and TRBJ1-5): DTAVSQTPKYLVTQMGNDKSIKCEQNLGHDTMYWYKQDSKKFLKIMFSYNNKELIINETVPNRFSPKSPDKAHLNLHINSLELGDSAVYFCASSQDDGQPQHFGDGTRLSIL.

This clonotype was counted at least ten times. The chain uses TRBV6-5 and TRBJ1-2; D gene unclear. The germline gives CDR1 MNHEY, CDR2 SVGAGI. This CDR3 is 13 amino acids long. Trimming took 0 bases from V and 14 from J, leaving 16 bases between them. The CDR3 is CASSYSNREAKTF. For the CDR3, the DNA is TGTGCCAGCAGTTACTCTAATCGGGAGGCTAAGACCTTC.

The chain couples TRBV18 to TRBJ2-7; D is possibly TRBD1 or TRBD2 (5 bases each). The CDR3 contains 14 residues. V lost 3 bases to trimming and J lost 6 bases, with 15 bases between them. The germline V gene has CDR1 KGHSH and CDR2 LQKENI. For the CDR3, the DNA is TGTGCCAGCTCACCGAGGGACCAGGCCCTCGAGCAGTACTTC. The encoded protein is CASSPRDQALEQYF.

This clonotype came up a few times. V gene TRBV6-2 or TRBV6-3 combines with J gene TRBJ1-2, with unresolved D. CDR1 and CDR2 from the germline V gene are MNHEY and SVGEGT. The CDR3 is made up of 14 amino acids. V lost 4 bases, J lost 6 bases, and 15 bases lay in between. CDR3 sequence reads: CASSSHRRVHGYTF. DNA for the CDR3: TGTGCCAGCAGTTCCCACCGGAGAGTTCATGGCTACACCTTC.

Points on this clonotype: A junction boundary mismatches the germline segment, possibly from a read error. The chain recombines TRBV9 with TRBJ2-5, with D perhaps assigned TRBD1 or TRBD2 (5 bases each). The CDR3 is 14 residues long. The germline V gene encodes CDR1 SGDLS and CDR2 YYNGEE. CDR3 sequence reads: CASSDGTTVETQYF. Written as DNA, the CDR3 is TGTGCCAGCAGCGACGGGACCACCGTGGAGACCCAGTACTTT.

This clonotype was seen only a few times. The gene calls are TRBV7-2 and TRBJ2-1; possibly TRBD1 for D (5 bases). V lost 1 base and J lost 15, with 16 bases in between. CDR3 length equals 13 residues. Germline CDR1 and CDR2: SGHTA and FQGNSA. In nucleotides, the CDR3 is TGTGCCAGCAGCTTAGTAATCCGGCTAGGGGTGTTCTTC. Translated: CASSLVIRLGVFF. Variable domain in full (rest from reference TRBV7-2 and TRBJ2-1): GAGVSQSPSNKVTEKGKDVELRCDPISGHTALYWYRQSLGQGLEFLIYFQGNSAPDKSGLPSDRFSAERTGGSVSTLTIQRTQQEDSAVYLCASSLVIRLGVFFGPGTRLTVL.